This TCR beta chain is drawn from a study of shared clonotypes between healthy human individuals. On this clone itself: Its target is not known.

Trimming pared 0 bases from V and 4 bases from J, leaving 10 bases between. The CDR3 extends over 14 amino acids. CDR1 and CDR2 (germline): SGDLS, YYNGEE. Points from the study as a whole: Clonotypes which were not shared had lower generation probabilities than clonotypes that all four donors shared.

Terminally differentiated effector memory CD45RA+ cells were excluded from the naive CD8 cells, which were CD45RO-negative and positively selected for CCR7. Repertoires were generated with immunoSEQ multiplex PCR, while TCRdb's copy carries only in-frame clones and drops some. The sample shows about 2 million clones, about 94% of them seen only once. This TCR came from a man aged 18-30 years in good health. Material for sequencing was naive CD8+ T cells sorted from blood. This sequence joins TRBV9 and TRBJ1-2; D gene ambiguous. CDR3 in DNA: TGTGCCAGCAGCGTAGATGGTGGTGGCTATGGCTACACCTTC. Protein: CASSVDGGGYGYTF.